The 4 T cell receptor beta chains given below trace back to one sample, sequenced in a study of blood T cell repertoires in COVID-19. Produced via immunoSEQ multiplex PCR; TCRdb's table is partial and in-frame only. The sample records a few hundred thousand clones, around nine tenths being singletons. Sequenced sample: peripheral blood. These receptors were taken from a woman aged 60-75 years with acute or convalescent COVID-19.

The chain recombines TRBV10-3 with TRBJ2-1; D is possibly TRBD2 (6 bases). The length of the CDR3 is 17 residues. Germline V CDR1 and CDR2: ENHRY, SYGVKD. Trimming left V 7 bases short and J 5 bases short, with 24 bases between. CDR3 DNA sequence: TGTGCCATCACCCCAGGATTGGGGTTGCGGGAAAACAATGAGCAGTTCTTC. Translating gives CAITPGLGLRENNEQFF.

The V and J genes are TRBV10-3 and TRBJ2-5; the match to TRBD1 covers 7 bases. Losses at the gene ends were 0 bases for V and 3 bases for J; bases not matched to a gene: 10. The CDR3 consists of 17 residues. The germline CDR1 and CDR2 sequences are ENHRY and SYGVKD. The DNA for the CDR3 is TGTGCCATCAGTGAGTCAACACGCACAGGGGTGAAAGAGACCCAGTACTTC. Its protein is CAISESTRTGVKETQYF.

The CDR3 protein is CASSLAGGLNTGELFF. CDR3 nucleotide sequence: TGTGCCAGCAGCTTGGCAGGGGGACTGAACACCGGGGAGCTGTTTTTT. J is TRBJ2-2 and V is TRBV5-5, with D maybe TRBD1 (7 bases). From germline, CDR1 is SGHKS and CDR2 YYEKEE (reference sequence). CDR3 length equals 16 residues. V was trimmed by 0 bases and J by 1 base, leaving 10 bases between them.

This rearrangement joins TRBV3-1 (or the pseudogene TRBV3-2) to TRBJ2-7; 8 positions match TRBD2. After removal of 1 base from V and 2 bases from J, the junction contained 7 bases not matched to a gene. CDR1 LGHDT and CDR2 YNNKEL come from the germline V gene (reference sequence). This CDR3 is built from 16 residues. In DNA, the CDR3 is TGTGCCAGCAGCCAAGCCCCCGGGGGGGGCCCCTACGAGCAGTACTTC. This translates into CASSQAPGGGPYEQYF.